This entry is about one T cell receptor beta chain. Within the sample, other DNA sequences also encode this same CDR3. The germline V gene encodes CDR1 MNHEY and CDR2 SVGAGI. CDR3 length equals 14 residues. Trimming left V 0 bases short and J 1 base short, with 6 bases between. Clones were read by immunoSEQ multiplex PCR, and TCRdb kept only the in-frame ones, dropping some. Counted here are approximately 1,500,000 clones, approximately 98% occurring once; the ten biggest clones make up approximately 0.44%. The sample comes from a study of shared clonotypes between healthy human individuals. This sequence originates from a man in his thirties or forties in good health. Material: naive CD4+ T cells sorted from blood. Subset specified: CD45RA+ positively selected. This chain joins TRBV6-5 and TRBJ2-5; D is undetermined. Written as DNA, the CDR3 is TGTGCCAGCAGTTACTCGGATCTCCAAGAGACCCAGTACTTC. Encoded protein: CASSYSDLQETQYF.